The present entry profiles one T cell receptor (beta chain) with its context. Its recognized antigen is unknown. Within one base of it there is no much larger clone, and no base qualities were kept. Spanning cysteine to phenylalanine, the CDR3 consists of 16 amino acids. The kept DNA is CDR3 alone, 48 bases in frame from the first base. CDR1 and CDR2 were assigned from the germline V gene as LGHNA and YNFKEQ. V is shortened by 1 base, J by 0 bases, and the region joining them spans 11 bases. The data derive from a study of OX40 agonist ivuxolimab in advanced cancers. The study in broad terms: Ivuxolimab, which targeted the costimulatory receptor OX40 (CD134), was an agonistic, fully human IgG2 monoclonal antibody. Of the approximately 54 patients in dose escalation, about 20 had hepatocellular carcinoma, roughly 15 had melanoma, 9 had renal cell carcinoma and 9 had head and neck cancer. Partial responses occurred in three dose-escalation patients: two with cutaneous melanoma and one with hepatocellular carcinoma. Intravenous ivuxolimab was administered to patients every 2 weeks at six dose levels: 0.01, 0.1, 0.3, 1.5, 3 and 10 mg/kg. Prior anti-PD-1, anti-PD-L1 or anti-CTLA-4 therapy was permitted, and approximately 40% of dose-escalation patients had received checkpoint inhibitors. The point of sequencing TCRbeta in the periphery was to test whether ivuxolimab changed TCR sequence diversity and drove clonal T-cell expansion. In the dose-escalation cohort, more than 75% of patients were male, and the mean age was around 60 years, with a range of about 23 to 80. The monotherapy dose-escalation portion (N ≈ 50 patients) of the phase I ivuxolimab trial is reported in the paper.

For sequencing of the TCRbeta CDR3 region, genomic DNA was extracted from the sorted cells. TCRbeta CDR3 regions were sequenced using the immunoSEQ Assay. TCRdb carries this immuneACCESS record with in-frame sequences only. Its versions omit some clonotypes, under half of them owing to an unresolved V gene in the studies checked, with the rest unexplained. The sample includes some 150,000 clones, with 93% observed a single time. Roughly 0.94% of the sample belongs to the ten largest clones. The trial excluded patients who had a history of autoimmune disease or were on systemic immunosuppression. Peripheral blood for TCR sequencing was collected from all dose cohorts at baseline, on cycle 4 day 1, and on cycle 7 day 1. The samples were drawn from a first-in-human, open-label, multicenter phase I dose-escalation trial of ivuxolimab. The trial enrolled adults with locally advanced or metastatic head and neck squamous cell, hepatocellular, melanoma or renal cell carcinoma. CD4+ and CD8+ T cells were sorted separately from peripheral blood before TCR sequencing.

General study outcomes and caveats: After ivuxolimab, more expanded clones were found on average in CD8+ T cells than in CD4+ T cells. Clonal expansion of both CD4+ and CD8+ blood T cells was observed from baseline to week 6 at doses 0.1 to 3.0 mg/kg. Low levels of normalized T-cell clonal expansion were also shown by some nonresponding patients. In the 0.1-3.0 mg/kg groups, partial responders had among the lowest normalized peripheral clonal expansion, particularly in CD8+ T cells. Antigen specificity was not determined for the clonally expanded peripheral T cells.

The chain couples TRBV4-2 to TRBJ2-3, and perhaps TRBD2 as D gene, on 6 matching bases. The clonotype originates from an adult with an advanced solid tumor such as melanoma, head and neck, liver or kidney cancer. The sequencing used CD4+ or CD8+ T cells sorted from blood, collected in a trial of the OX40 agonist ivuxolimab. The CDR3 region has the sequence CASSQVGGRSTDTQYF. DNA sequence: TGTGCCAGCAGCCAAGTCGGTGGGAGGAGCACAGATACGCAGTATTTT.